The entry that follows covers one T cell receptor beta chain sequence. The record originates from a study of shared clonotypes between healthy human individuals. For the study at large: Aged between 18 and 49, the donors were a couple of women and a few men.

The CDR3 is 11 residues long. CDR1 is GTSNPN and CDR2 is SVGIG in the germline V gene (reference sequence). Trimming cost V 7 bases and J 5 bases, with 11 bases left between them. Once extracted for a subset, genomic DNA was divided evenly among several immunoSEQ plates. In the original processing: Filtering differed for immunoSEQ, which gave only junction sequences without quality scores. Clones were sequenced by immunoSEQ multiplex PCR, and TCRdb holds only the in-frame ones, with some missing. The V and J calls and clone size come from that table; D and trimming were worked out from the DNA. Here the sample spans over a million clones, 65% to 75% being singletons.

Specimen: memory CD4+ T cells sorted from blood. As for subset: CD45RA-negative fraction. This receptor was obtained from a man between 18 and 35 years old in good health. The V gene is TRBV30, the J gene TRBJ2-5; D remains ambiguous. This chain's CDR3 is CAFVRSETQYF. The CDR3 DNA follows: TGTGCCTTTGTTAGGTCCGAGACCCAGTACTTC. Filled out from reference TRBV30 and TRBJ2-5, the complete variable domain reads SQTIHQWPATLVQPVGSPLSLECTVEGTSNPNLYWYRQAAGRGLQLLFYSVGIGQISSEVPQNLSASRPQDRQFILSSKKLLLSDSGFYLCAFVRSETQYFGPGTRLLVL.